What follows is one T cell receptor (beta chain) and its context. Its antigen is currently unknown. This entry belongs to a study of T cell clones after liver transplantation. About the study: Graft-donor-reactive sequences were compared with third-party-reactive TCRbeta sequences from pre-transplant mixed lymphocyte reactions.

Unstimulated PBMCs were sorted into CD3+CD4+ and CD3+CD8+ populations. Points from the study as a whole: In 5 of 8 subjects, circulating graft-donor-reactive CD4 TCRbeta sequences fell significantly after transplant.

The table came from immunoSEQ multiplex PCR; TCRdb's copy has only in-frame clones and leaves some out. The sample lists about 51,000 clones; 86% were seen once. The CDR3 covers 13 residues. Unmatched junction bases numbered 3, after V lost 1 base and J lost 6 bases. Germline assignment: CDR1 SGHDN and CDR2 FVKESK. This clonotype was obtained from a human patient who received a liver transplant. Some T cells may have originated in the graft donor. The chain carries TRBV14 and TRBJ2-7; 7 positions match TRBD2. Specimen: CD8+ T cells from blood, collected 12 months after liver transplant. The CDR3 DNA sequence: TGTGCCAGCAGCCAAGTAACTAGCGCCGAGCAGTACTTC. As protein: CASSQVTSAEQYF.